Below are 8 T cell receptor beta chains sequenced from a single sample in a study of tumor and adjacent non-tumor tissue in lung cancer. TCRbeta libraries were built with three rounds of nested PCR, modified from ARM-PCR. TCRdb re-derived calls from the multiplex PCR reads in MiXCR, one entry per CDR3 protein. Among 90,000 to 100,000 distinct CDR3 sequences, 80% were seen once, and the ten largest hold under 40%. No cell sorting was done before RNA was extracted from the tissue. The normal lung tissue was taken more than 3 cm from the tumor edge. Sequencing was carried out using distant non-tumor lung tissue. All receptors come from a man in his sixties with small cell lung cancer.

The rearrangement uses TRBV20-1 and TRBJ2-1; 11 bases map to TRBD2. The CDR3 runs to 16 residues. After removal of 1 base from V and 5 bases from J, the junction contained 7 bases not matched to a gene. The germline V gene encodes CDR1 DFQATT and CDR2 SNEGSKA (reference sequence). In nucleotides, the CDR3 is TGCAGTGCTAGAGGAGCTAGCGGGAGGAGACACAATGAGCAGTTCTTC. As protein: CSARGASGRRHNEQFF.

A word on this clonotype: At one end the junction does not follow the germline gene, possibly because of a read error. The gene calls are TRBV9 and TRBJ2-2, with D maybe TRBD1 (6 bases). The CDR3 is made up of 15 amino acids. Per the germline V gene, CDR1 is SGDLS and CDR2 is YYNGEE. The CDR3 nucleotides are TGTGCCAGCAGCGGAGGTACAGGGAACACCGGGGAGCTGTTATTT. Its translation is CASSGGTGNTGELLF.

Points on this clonotype: The junction shows a germline mismatch at one end, possibly a read error. The chain has TRBV7-8 and TRBJ2-3; the D is unclear. CDR3 length: 13 amino acids. From germline, CDR1 is SGHVS and CDR2 FQNEAQ. Here the CDR3 DNA reads TGCGCCAGCAGCTTAGGTATGACAGATACGCAGTATTTT. Its protein is CASSLGMTDTQYF.

In nucleotides, the CDR3 is TGTGCCAGCAGTGAGATCAGGACCGCCTTCTCATACGAGCAGTACTTC. This codes for CASSEIRTAFSYEQYF. This sequence joins TRBV6-1 and TRBJ2-7; D unresolved. Germline V gives CDR1 MNHNS, CDR2 SASEGT. The length of the CDR3 is 16 residues. With 3 bases removed from V and 4 bases from J, the gap between germline ends came to 19 bases.

V is TRBV12-3 or TRBV12-4 and J is TRBJ2-1; possible D gene TRBD2, 6 bases. V lost 9 bases, J lost 9 bases, and 15 bases lay in between. The length of the CDR3 is 12 residues. The CDR3 coding sequence is TGTGCCAGTCCTATTTACGGGGGTGAGCAGTTCTTC. It encodes CASPIYGGEQFF.

Details on this clonotype: The CDR3 end shows no conserved phenylalanine or tryptophan, and so a read error is likely. CDR3 loop: CSARSGGGRGQETQYL. In nucleotides, the CDR3 is TGCAGTGCTAGATCTGGGGGGGGTAGAGGTCAAGAGACCCAGTACTTA. The V gene is TRBV20-1, the J gene TRBJ2-5; TRBD2 agrees at 7 bases. The germline V gene has CDR1 DFQATT and CDR2 SNEGSKA (reference sequence). The length of the CDR3 is 16 residues. V lost 2 bases and J lost 2; bases outside the gene matches: 11.

With regard to this clonotype: Germline and junction disagree at one end, which may indicate a read error. This chain joins TRBV30 and TRBJ2-1, with TRBD2 identical over 11 bases. CDR3 length equals 16 residues. From germline, CDR1 is GTSNPN and CDR2 SVGIG (reference sequence). CDR3 coding DNA: TGTGCCTGGAGTCATAGCGGGAGGGGGTCTAGCAATGAGCAGCTTTTC. Encoded protein: CAWSHSGRGSSNEQLF.

This clonotype has more than one count but fewer than ten. A single base separates this from a much larger clone, so it may be a read error. The rearrangement uses TRBV5-6 and TRBJ1-5; TRBD1 agrees at 9 bases. CDR1 and CDR2 from the germline V gene are SGHDT and YYEEEE. V was clipped by 3 bases and J by 5 bases; unmatched bases: 6. CDR3 length: 15 amino acids. The CDR3 sequence is CASSSTGGSHQPQHF. The DNA of the CDR3 is TGTGCCAGCAGCTCCACAGGGGGCAGTCATCAGCCCCAGCATTTT.